This entry concerns a single T cell receptor beta chain. Its specificity is not known. Russia was home to the donors, healthy Caucasian individuals aged about 6 to 90. RNA extraction gave at least 5.5 micrograms of total RNA per sample. The data were taken from a study of blood T cells in healthy people across ages. Study outcomes and limitations: The recorded TCR beta diversity per million T cells decreased in a roughly linear manner with age.

The CDR3 extends over 15 amino acids. Per germline, CDR1 MDHEN and CDR2 SYDVKM. J lost 2 bases, V lost 6 bases, and 8 bases had no gene match. The authors ran a second PCR of roughly 6 to 12 cycles using a sample-barcoded 5' primer and a J-beta primer mix. TCRdb re-derived calls from the 5' RACE reads in MiXCR, one entry per CDR3 protein. The data show some 920,000 distinct CDR3 sequences, with roughly 51% seen just once and about 22% held by the top ten. The sample taken for sequencing was blood. The chain recombines TRBV28 with TRBJ2-3; 7 bases align to TRBD1. The source of this sequence is a woman in her sixties in good health. In nucleotides, the CDR3 is TGTGCCAGCAGGAAAGCAGGGACAGTCACAGATACGCAGTATTTT. Protein sequence: CASRKAGTVTDTQYF.